This T cell receptor (beta chain) was sequenced in a study of blood T cell repertoires in COVID-19. In the study overall: Samples came from the United States, Italy and Spain, spanning acute and convalescent COVID-19.

Repertoires were generated with immunoSEQ multiplex PCR, while TCRdb's copy carries only in-frame clones and drops some. Here the sample spans about half a million clones, 80% to 90% being singletons. Trimming cost V 1 base and J 2 bases; bases outside gene matches: 2. This CDR3 region has 14 residues. Germline V gene sequence: CDR1 SGHTA, CDR2 FQGNSA. A remark on this clone: Distinct nucleotide sequences in the sample also encode this CDR3.

Sequenced sample: peripheral blood. J is TRBJ2-7 and V is TRBV7-2; TRBD2 matches at 7 bases. This sequence originates from a human donor in a cohort sampled during active COVID-19. This CDR3 reads CASSLVGGTYEQYF. In DNA form, the CDR3 reads TGTGCCAGCAGCTTAGTGGGGGGGACCTACGAGCAGTACTTC.